This T cell receptor (beta chain) is from a study of T cell responses to AZD1222 COVID-19 vaccine. Study-level results: Unmutated variant regions are reportedly the target of nearly half of TCRs that are spike-specific.

As regards this clone: Its antigen is undetermined.

The CDR3 sequence is 14 residues long. Germline CDR1 reads MNHEY; CDR2 reads SVGAGI. Trimming removed 2 bases at V and 0 bases at J, with 5 bases between. The method was immunoSEQ multiplex PCR; TCRdb's version includes in-frame clones alone and lacks a portion of them. This table has 150,000 to 200,000 clones, more than 80% appearing once. Sequences were derived from peripheral blood, sampled on day 0 of AZD1222 vaccination. The receptor was derived from an adult in good health. V usage is TRBV6-5 and J usage is TRBJ1-5; no reliable D call. CDR3 sequence: CASSYGVSNQPQHF. The CDR3 DNA reads TGTGCCAGCAGTTACGGGGTTAGCAATCAGCCCCAGCATTTT.